This TCR beta chain appears in the sequencing data of a study of cytomegalovirus exposure and HLA in healthy donors. Across the whole study: Samples from HLA-typed donors yielded about 85 million unique TCRs in an early data release. Points from the study as a whole: Common viral pathogens seemed, in a later analysis, to connect with several of the most significant clusters. Clonal expansion, a later analysis showed, was greater in HLA-associated TCR beta chains than in equally common others.

PCR involved 60 Vbeta and 13 Jbeta primers. Clones were sequenced by immunoSEQ multiplex PCR, and TCRdb holds only the in-frame ones, with some missing. The sample records hundreds of thousands of clones, over 80% being singletons. Details on this clone: Its antigen is not identified.

This CDR3 contains 14 residues. The V segment lost 3 bases and the J segment 7 bases; nucleotides outside the gene matches: 5. Germline V lookup: CDR1 KGHSH, CDR2 LQKENI. The receptor was isolated from a boy younger than 10 in good health and CMV-seronegative. This chain uses TRBV18 with TRBJ1-2, with 10 bases lining up with TRBD1. The sample was PBMCs. CDR3 sequence reads: CASSPGDRGSGYTF. For the CDR3, the DNA is TGTGCCAGCTCACCCGGGGACAGGGGTTCTGGCTACACCTTC.